A selection of T cell receptor beta chains follows, all from one sample in a study of shared clonotypes between healthy human individuals. Data came from immunoSEQ multiplex PCR; TCRdb stores just in-frame clones and leaves some out. The sample lists about 2.4 million clones; approximately 93% were seen once. The source material was naive CD4+ T cells from PBMCs. The receptors shown here come from a young man in good health. Some clones in this sample may be carry-over from other donors' samples. CDR3s include the opening cysteine and the closing phenylalanine or tryptophan. The D gene is left open where the match is weak. A row's size may be missing; if present it is once, few, many or a size class.

DNA: TGTGCCAGCAGTGAATCAGGGACTAGCGCCGACAAAAACATTCAGTACTTC; CDR3: CASSESGTSADKNIQYF; V: TRBV25-1; size: -; D: TRBD2; J: TRBJ2-4; length: 17
DNA: TGTGCCAGCAGCCCCGGACAGGGAGTGACCCAGTACTTC; CDR3: CASSPGQGVTQYF; V: TRBV6-5; size: once; D: TRBD1; J: TRBJ2-5; length: 13
DNA: TGCGCCAGCAGCTTGGGGGGACGGTCAGAAGCCCAGCATTTT; CDR3: CASSLGGRSEAQHF; V: TRBV5-1; size: -; D: -; J: TRBJ1-5; length: 14
DNA: TGTGCCGCGAGGACTAATGAAAAACTGTTTTTT; CDR3: CAARTNEKLFF; V: TRBV28; size: once; D: -; J: TRBJ1-4; length: 11
DNA: TGTGCCAGCAGTGAGTGGGCCAGGGGGGTCGCAGGCACAGATACGCAGTATTTT; CDR3: CASSEWARGVAGTDTQYF; V: TRBV6-1; size: -; D: -; J: TRBJ2-3; length: 18
DNA: TGTGCCAGCTCACCCCCCGTAGCGGGTACCTACAATGAGCAGTTCTTC; CDR3: CASSPPVAGTYNEQFF; V: TRBV18; size: -; D: TRBD2; J: TRBJ2-1; length: 16
DNA: TGTGCCAGCAGTCCCGTCCAGTTATATAATTCACCCCTCCACTTT; CDR3: CASSPVQLYNSPLHF; V: TRBV28; size: -; D: -; J: TRBJ1-6; length: 15
DNA: TGTGCCAGCAGCCGAGAGGGTAATCAGCCCCAGCATTTT; CDR3: CASSREGNQPQHF; V: TRBV7-8; size: once; D: -; J: TRBJ1-5; length: 13
DNA: TGTGCCAGCAGTCTCCGACTAGCGGGCTACAATGAGCAGTTCTTC; CDR3: CASSLRLAGYNEQFF; V: TRBV27; size: once; D: TRBD2; J: TRBJ2-1; length: 15
DNA: TGTGCCAGCAGCTTAGGAGTGAACACTGAAGCTTTCTTT; CDR3: CASSLGVNTEAFF; V: TRBV11-2; size: few; D: -; J: TRBJ1-1; length: 13
DNA: TGTGCCAGCAGTTACACCGGGGAGCTGTTTTTT; CDR3: CASSYTGELFF; V: TRBV5-4; size: -; D: -; J: TRBJ2-2; length: 11
DNA: TGTGCCAGCAGCTCCCCCTCGGGGATCTACGAGCAGTACTTC; CDR3: CASSSPSGIYEQYF; V: TRBV7-8; size: -; D: -; J: TRBJ2-7; length: 14
DNA: TGTGCCTGGCCGCTGAGTGGGAAAAAGAATGAGCAGTTCTTC; CDR3: CAWPLSGKKNEQFF; V: TRBV2; size: -; D: -; J: TRBJ2-1; length: 14
DNA: TGTGCCAGCAGCGTCGGCCTCAACTACGAGCAGTACTTC; CDR3: CASSVGLNYEQYF; V: TRBV7-9; size: -; D: -; J: TRBJ2-7; length: 13
DNA: TGTGCCAGCAGCTCTGGGCAGATGAGCAATCAGCCCCAGCATTTT; CDR3: CASSSGQMSNQPQHF; V: TRBV28; size: -; D: -; J: TRBJ1-5; length: 15
DNA: TGTGCCAGCAGCCCTGGACTAGCAAGCACAGATACGCAGTATTTT; CDR3: CASSPGLASTDTQYF; V: TRBV7-2; size: -; D: TRBD2; J: TRBJ2-3; length: 15
DNA: TGCGCCAGCAGCTTGCCAGGGGTTGGAAACACCATATATTTT; CDR3: CASSLPGVGNTIYF; V: TRBV5-1; size: -; D: -; J: TRBJ1-3; length: 14
DNA: TGTGCCAGCTCGGACAGCTCCTACGAGCAGTACTTC; CDR3: CASSDSSYEQYF; V: TRBV18; size: -; D: -; J: TRBJ2-7; length: 12
DNA: TGTGCCAGCAGTTTTAGAGGAGGTTATGGCTACACCTTC; CDR3: CASSFRGGYGYTF; V: TRBV28; size: -; D: -; J: TRBJ1-2; length: 13
DNA: TGTGCCAGTAGTATTAGCGGGCCCTCCTACGAGCAGTACTTC; CDR3: CASSISGPSYEQYF; V: TRBV19; size: -; D: TRBD2; J: TRBJ2-7; length: 14
DNA: TGTGCCAGCAGCTTTTCTGTCACTAATGAAAAACTGTTTTTT; CDR3: CASSFSVTNEKLFF; V: TRBV7-2; size: -; D: -; J: TRBJ1-4; length: 14
DNA: TGTGCCACCAGCAGAGTGGGACAGGGGGCCTACAATGAGCAGTTCTTC; CDR3: CATSRVGQGAYNEQFF; V: TRBV15; size: -; D: TRBD1; J: TRBJ2-1; length: 16
DNA: TGTGCCAGCAGCGGACCCGGCTCCTATAATTCACCCCTCCACTTT; CDR3: CASSGPGSYNSPLHF; V: TRBV6-5; size: -; D: -; J: TRBJ1-6; length: 15
DNA: TGTGCCAGCTCTAGAAGGGGTTACGAGCAGTACTTC; CDR3: CASSRRGYEQYF; V: TRBV5-4; size: -; D: -; J: TRBJ2-7; length: 12
DNA: TGTGCCAGCAGTGTCATAATAACAGGTGCTAGCAATCAGCCCCAGCATTTT; CDR3: CASSVIITGASNQPQHF; V: TRBV6-1; size: -; D: -; J: TRBJ1-5; length: 17
DNA: TGTGCCATCAACGCGGGACTAGCGGTTTACGAGCAGTACTTC; CDR3: CAINAGLAVYEQYF; V: TRBV10-3; size: -; D: TRBD2; J: TRBJ2-7; length: 14
DNA: TGTGCCAGCAGTTTATCGGCGAATCAGCCCCAGCATTTT; CDR3: CASSLSANQPQHF; V: TRBV27; size: -; D: -; J: TRBJ1-5; length: 13
DNA: TGTGCCAGCAGCCAAGGGATTGCCAGGGGGCCCTACGAGCAGTACTTC; CDR3: CASSQGIARGPYEQYF; V: TRBV14; size: -; D: TRBD1; J: TRBJ2-7; length: 16
DNA: TGTGCCAGCAGCCCTAGGGGTGGGGGGCAGGGAATAACAGATACGCAGTATTTT; CDR3: CASSPRGGGQGITDTQYF; V: TRBV11-2; size: -; D: -; J: TRBJ2-3; length: 18
DNA: TGTGCCAGCAGCTCAAGAGCGGGGGGAGCTGGGGCTGAGCAGTTCTTC; CDR3: CASSSRAGGAGAEQFF; V: TRBV7-9; size: -; D: TRBD2; J: TRBJ2-1; length: 16
DNA: TGTGCCAGCAGTTTCCCGCGAGGGCAGGGGGGGAAAATTACTCAAGAGACCCAGTACTTC; CDR3: CASSFPRGQGGKITQETQYF; V: TRBV28; size: -; D: -; J: TRBJ2-5; length: 20
DNA: TGCGCCAGCAGCAGGGGGGCACGAGAGACCCAGTACTTC; CDR3: CASSRGARETQYF; V: TRBV4-1; size: -; D: -; J: TRBJ2-5; length: 13
DNA: TGTGCCAGCAGGGCGGCACTGTACTATGGCTACACCTTC; CDR3: CASRAALYYGYTF; V: TRBV6-1; size: -; D: -; J: TRBJ1-2; length: 13
DNA: TGCGCCAGCTCCTCAATCAGTCCACATTTGGGGGGAACTGAAGCTTTCTTT; CDR3: CASSSISPHLGGTEAFF; V: TRBV5-1; size: -; D: -; J: TRBJ1-1; length: 17
DNA: TGTGCCAGCAGTGAAGGCGACAGAGATAATGAAAAACTGTTTTTT; CDR3: CASSEGDRDNEKLFF; V: TRBV2; size: -; D: -; J: TRBJ1-4; length: 15
DNA: TGTGCCAGCAGCTTAGATTTTTGGACTAAAATTGGCGGGGAGCTGTTTTTT; CDR3: CASSLDFWTKIGGELFF; V: TRBV7-2; size: -; D: -; J: TRBJ2-2; length: 17
DNA: TGTGCCAGCAGCTTAGATAGGCTGCAAGAGACCCAGTACTTC; CDR3: CASSLDRLQETQYF; V: TRBV7-9; size: -; D: -; J: TRBJ2-5; length: 14
DNA: TGCGCCAGCAGCCCGCCTGGGGATCAGGCGTACAATGAGCAGTTCTTC; CDR3: CASSPPGDQAYNEQFF; V: TRBV4-1; size: -; D: -; J: TRBJ2-1; length: 16
DNA: TGTGCCAGCAGCCCGAGTCGGCTCAACGGTGAGCAGTTCTTC; CDR3: CASSPSRLNGEQFF; V: TRBV11-3; size: -; D: -; J: TRBJ2-1; length: 14
DNA: TGTGCCAGCAGCCGGGGGAGGGAGACCCAGTACTTC; CDR3: CASSRGRETQYF; V: TRBV7-2; size: -; D: -; J: TRBJ2-5; length: 12
DNA: TGCGCCAGCAGCCCTTCGGGACAGGGGACCGGGGAGCTGTTTTTT; CDR3: CASSPSGQGTGELFF; V: TRBV5-1; size: -; D: TRBD1; J: TRBJ2-2; length: 15
DNA: TGTGCCAGCAGCTCTCCCCCCCCCACTGACTACAATGAGCAGTTCTTC; CDR3: CASSSPPPTDYNEQFF; V: TRBV7-9; size: -; D: -; J: TRBJ2-1; length: 16
DNA: TGTGCCAGCAGTACGGTACTAGCGCCCTACAATGAGCAGTTCTTC; CDR3: CASSTVLAPYNEQFF; V: TRBV6-5; size: -; D: TRBD2; J: TRBJ2-1; length: 15
DNA: TGTGCCAGCAGCTTAGGCCACACCGGGGAGCTGTTTTTT; CDR3: CASSLGHTGELFF; V: TRBV11-3; size: -; D: -; J: TRBJ2-2; length: 13
DNA: TGCAGTGCTAGAGGGGGGTTCTTC; CDR3: CSARGGFF; V: TRBV20-1; size: -; D: -; J: TRBJ2-1; length: 8
DNA: TGTGCCAGTAGTAGGACAGGGACAACTAATGAAAAACTGTTTTTT; CDR3: CASSRTGTTNEKLFF; V: TRBV19; size: -; D: TRBD1; J: TRBJ1-4; length: 15
DNA: TGCAGCGTTGCTAATCTCTACGAGCAGTACTTC; CDR3: CSVANLYEQYF; V: TRBV29-1; size: -; D: -; J: TRBJ2-7; length: 11
DNA: TGTGCCAGCAGAGAGACCCCTCAGGGCTACACCTTC; CDR3: CASRETPQGYTF; V: TRBV2; size: -; D: -; J: TRBJ1-2; length: 12
DNA: TGTGCCACCGACAGGGTGAATGGCTACACCTTC; CDR3: CATDRVNGYTF; V: TRBV28; size: few; D: TRBD1; J: TRBJ1-2; length: 11